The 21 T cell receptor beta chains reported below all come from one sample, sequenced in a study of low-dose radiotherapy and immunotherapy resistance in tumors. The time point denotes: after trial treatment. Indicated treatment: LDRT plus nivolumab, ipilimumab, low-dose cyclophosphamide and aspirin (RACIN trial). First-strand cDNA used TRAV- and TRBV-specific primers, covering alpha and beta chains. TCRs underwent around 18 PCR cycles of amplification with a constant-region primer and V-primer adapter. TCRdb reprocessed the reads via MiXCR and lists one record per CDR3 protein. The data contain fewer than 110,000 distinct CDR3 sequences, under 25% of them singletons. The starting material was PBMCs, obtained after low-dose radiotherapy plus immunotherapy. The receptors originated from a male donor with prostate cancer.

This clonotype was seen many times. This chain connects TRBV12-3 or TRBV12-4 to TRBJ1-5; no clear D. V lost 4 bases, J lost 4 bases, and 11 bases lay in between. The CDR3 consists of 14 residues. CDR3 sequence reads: CASSSRLANQPQHF. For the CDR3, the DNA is TGTGCCAGCAGTTCTCGCCTGGCAAATCAGCCCCAGCATTTT.

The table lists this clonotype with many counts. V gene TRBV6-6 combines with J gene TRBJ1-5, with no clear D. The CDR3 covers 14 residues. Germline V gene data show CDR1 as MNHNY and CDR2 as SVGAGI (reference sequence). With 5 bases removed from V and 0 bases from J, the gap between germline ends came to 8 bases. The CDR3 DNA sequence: TGTGCCAGCAGTCGAGGCTATAGCAATCAGCCCCAGCATTTT. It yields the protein CASSRGYSNQPQHF.

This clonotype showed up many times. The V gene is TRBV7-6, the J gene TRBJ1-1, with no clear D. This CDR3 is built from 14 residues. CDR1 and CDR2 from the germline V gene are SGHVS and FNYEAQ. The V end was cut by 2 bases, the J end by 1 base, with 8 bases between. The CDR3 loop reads CASSLTAANTEAFF. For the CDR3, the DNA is TGTGCCAGCAGCTTAACCGCGGCGAACACTGAAGCTTTCTTT.

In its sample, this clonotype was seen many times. The CDR3 DNA sequence: TGCAGTGCTAGAGGGGGCAGGTTATGGGGTGAGCAGTTCTTC. Residues: CSARGGRLWGEQFF. The chain uses TRBV20-1 and TRBJ2-1; D is possibly TRBD1 (5 bases). CDR1 and CDR2 (germline): DFQATT, SNEGSKA (reference sequence). Between the trimmed V and J ends, which lost 1 base and 9 bases, there was a span of 16 bases. There are 14 residues in the CDR3.

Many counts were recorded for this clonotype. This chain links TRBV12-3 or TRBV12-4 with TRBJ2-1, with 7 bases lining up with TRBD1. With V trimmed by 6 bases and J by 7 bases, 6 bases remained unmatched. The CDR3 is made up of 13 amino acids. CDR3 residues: CASSNARGNEQFF. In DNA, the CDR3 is TGTGCCAGCAGCAATGCCAGGGGGAATGAGCAGTTCTTC.

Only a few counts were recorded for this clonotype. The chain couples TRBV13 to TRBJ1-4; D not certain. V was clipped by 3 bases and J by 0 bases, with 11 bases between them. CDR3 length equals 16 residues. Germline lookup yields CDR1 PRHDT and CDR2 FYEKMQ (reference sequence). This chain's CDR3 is CASSLGRPATNEKLFF. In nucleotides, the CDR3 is TGTGCCAGCAGCTTGGGCAGGCCTGCAACTAATGAAAAACTGTTTTTT.

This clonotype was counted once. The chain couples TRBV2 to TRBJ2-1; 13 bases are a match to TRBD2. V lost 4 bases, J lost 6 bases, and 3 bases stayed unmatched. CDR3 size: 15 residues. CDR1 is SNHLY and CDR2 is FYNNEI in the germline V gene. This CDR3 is CASSVRTSGGNEQFF. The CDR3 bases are TGTGCCAGCAGTGTAAGGACTAGCGGGGGCAATGAGCAGTTCTTC.

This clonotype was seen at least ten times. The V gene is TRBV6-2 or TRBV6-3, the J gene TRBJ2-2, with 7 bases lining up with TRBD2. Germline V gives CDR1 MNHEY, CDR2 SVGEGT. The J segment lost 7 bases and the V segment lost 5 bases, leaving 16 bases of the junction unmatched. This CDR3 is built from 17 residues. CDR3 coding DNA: TGTGCCAGCAGTAGGCCCACTTGGGGCGGGGGTGACGGGGAGCTGTTTTTT. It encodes CASSRPTWGGGDGELFF.

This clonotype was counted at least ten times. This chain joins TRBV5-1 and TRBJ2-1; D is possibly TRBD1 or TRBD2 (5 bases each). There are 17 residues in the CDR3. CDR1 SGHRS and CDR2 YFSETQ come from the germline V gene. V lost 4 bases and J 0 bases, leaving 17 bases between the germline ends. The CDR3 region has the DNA TGCGCCAGCAGCCGCGACCCGGGGACCAGCTCCTACAATGAGCAGTTCTTC. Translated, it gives CASSRDPGTSSYNEQFF.

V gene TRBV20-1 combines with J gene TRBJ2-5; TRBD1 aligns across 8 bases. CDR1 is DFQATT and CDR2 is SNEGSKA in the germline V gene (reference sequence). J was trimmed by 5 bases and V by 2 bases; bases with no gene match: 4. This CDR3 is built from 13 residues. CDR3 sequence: CSARSGGRETQYF. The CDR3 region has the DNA TGCAGTGCTAGATCAGGGGGCCGGGAGACCCAGTACTTC.

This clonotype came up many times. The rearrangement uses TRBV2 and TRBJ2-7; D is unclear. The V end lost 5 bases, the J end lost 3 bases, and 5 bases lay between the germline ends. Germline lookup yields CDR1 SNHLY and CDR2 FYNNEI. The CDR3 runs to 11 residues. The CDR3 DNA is TGTGCCAGCAGTATCGGCTACGAGCAGTACTTC. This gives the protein CASSIGYEQYF.

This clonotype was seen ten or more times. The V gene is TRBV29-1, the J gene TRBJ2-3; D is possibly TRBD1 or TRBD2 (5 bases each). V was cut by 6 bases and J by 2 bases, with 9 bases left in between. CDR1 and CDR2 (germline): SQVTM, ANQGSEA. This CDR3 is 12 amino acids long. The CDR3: CSVGDPTDTQYF. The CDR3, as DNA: TGCAGCGTGGGGGACCCCACAGATACGCAGTATTTT.

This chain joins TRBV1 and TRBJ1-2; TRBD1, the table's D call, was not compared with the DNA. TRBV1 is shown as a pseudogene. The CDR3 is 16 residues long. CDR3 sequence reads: CTSSQDGSGSNYGYTF. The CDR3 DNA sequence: TGCACCAGCAGCCAAGATGGTTCCGGGTCTAACTATGGCTACACCTTC.

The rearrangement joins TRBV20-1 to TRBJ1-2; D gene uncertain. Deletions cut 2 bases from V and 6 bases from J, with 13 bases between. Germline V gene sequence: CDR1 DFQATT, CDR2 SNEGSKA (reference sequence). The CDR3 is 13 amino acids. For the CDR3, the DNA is TGCAGTGCTAGAATCGCCACAGACGATGGCTACACCTTC. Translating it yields CSARIATDDGYTF.

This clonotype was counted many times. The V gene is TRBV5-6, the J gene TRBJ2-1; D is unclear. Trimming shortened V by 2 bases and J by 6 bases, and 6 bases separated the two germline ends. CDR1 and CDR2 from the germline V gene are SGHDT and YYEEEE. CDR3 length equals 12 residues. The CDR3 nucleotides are TGTGCCAGCAGCTTCCTCACCAATGAGCAGTTCTTC. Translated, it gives CASSFLTNEQFF. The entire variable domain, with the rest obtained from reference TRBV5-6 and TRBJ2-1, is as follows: DAGVTQSPTHLIKTRGQQVTLRCSPKSGHDTVSWYQQALGQGPQFIFQYYEEEERQRGNFPDRFSGHQFPNYSSELNVNALLLGDSALYLCASSFLTNEQFFGPGTRLTVL.

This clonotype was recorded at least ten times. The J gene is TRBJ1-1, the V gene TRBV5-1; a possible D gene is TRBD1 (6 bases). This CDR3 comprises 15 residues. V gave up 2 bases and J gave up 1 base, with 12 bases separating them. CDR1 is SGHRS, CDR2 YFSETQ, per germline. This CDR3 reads CASSFSTGENTEAFF. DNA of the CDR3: TGCGCCAGCAGCTTTTCGACAGGAGAGAACACTGAAGCTTTCTTT.

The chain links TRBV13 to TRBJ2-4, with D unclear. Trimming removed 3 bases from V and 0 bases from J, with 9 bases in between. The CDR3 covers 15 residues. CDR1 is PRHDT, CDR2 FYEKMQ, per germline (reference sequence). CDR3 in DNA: TGTGCCAGCAGCTTGGGGTTGATAGCCAAAAACATTCAGTACTTC. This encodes CASSLGLIAKNIQYF.

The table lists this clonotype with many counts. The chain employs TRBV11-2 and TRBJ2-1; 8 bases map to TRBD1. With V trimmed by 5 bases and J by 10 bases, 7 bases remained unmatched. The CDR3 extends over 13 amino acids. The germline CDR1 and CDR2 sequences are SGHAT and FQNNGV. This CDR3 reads CASSPDRDEEQFF. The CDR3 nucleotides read TGTGCCAGCAGCCCGGACAGGGATGAAGAGCAGTTCTTC.

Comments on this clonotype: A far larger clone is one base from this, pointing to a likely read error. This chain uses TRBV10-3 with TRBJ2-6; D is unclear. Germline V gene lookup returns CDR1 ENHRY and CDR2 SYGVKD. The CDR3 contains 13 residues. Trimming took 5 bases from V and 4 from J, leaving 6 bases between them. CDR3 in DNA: TGTGCCATCAGTTACGGGGGGGCCAACGTCCTGACTTTC. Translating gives CAISYGGANVLTF.

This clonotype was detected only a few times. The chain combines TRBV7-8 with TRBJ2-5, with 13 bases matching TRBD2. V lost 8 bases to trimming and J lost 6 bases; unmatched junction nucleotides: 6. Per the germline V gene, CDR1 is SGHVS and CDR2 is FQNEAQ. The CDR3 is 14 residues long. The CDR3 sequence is CASSTSGGGKTQYF. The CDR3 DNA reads TGTGCCAGCTCAACTAGCGGGGGGGGGAAGACCCAGTACTTC. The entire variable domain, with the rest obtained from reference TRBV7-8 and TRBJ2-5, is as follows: GAGVSQSPRYKVAKRGQDVALRCDPISGHVSLFWYQQALGQGPEFLTYFQNEAQLDKSGLPSDRFFAERPEGSVSTLKIQRTQQEDSAVYLCASSTSGGGKTQYFGPGTRLLVL.

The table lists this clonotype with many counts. The CDR3 nucleotides read TGTGCCAGCACTTCTACCAGGGGCTCCTACAATGAGCAGTTCTTC. This encodes CASTSTRGSYNEQFF. The chain couples TRBV6-1 to TRBJ2-1, with a tentative D call TRBD1 (6 bases). This CDR3 is 15 amino acids long. V was cut by 7 bases and J by 0 bases, with 13 bases left in between. CDR1 and CDR2 (germline): MNHNS, SASEGT.